These 30 T cell receptor beta chains came from one sample sequenced in a study of blood T cells in healthy people across ages. A second about 6 to 12 cycle PCR used barcoded and J-beta primers. TCRdb processed the 5' RACE reads anew with MiXCR; each CDR3 protein has one entry. The sample carries about 970,000 distinct CDR3 sequences, just over 50% recorded once. Material: blood. These receptors all stem from an older woman in good health.

This chain joins TRBV29-1 and TRBJ1-2, with no clear D. V lost 5 bases, J lost 5 bases, and 12 bases lay in between. Germline CDR1 SQVTM, CDR2 ANQGSEA. The CDR3 length is 12 residues. CDR3 loop: CSVKQSLYGYTF. CDR3 nucleotide sequence: TGCAGCGTTAAACAGTCCCTTTATGGCTACACCTTC.

In its sample, this clonotype was seen a few times. The chain employs TRBV12-3 or TRBV12-4 and TRBJ1-1; D is possibly TRBD1 (5 bases). V was cut by 8 bases and J by 4 bases, with 17 bases left in between. The CDR3 has 14 amino acids. The CDR3 here is CASQPNRGGTEAFF. CDR3 DNA sequence: TGTGCCAGCCAACCGAACCGGGGGGGCACTGAAGCTTTCTTT.

The rearrangement uses TRBV27 and TRBJ2-5; 8 bases line up with TRBD2. Germline CDR1 MNHEY, CDR2 SMNVEV (reference sequence). This CDR3 is 17 amino acids long. V was clipped by 6 bases and J by 3 bases; unmatched bases: 15. This chain's CDR3 is CASSPHGGESIEETQYF. CDR3 DNA sequence: TGTGCCAGCAGCCCGCACGGGGGGGAGAGTATCGAAGAGACCCAGTACTTC.

The chain employs TRBV19 and TRBJ2-5, with 10 bases aligning to TRBD2. The V segment lost 5 bases and the J segment 5 bases; nucleotides outside the gene matches: 14. CDR1 and CDR2 (germline): LNHDA, SQIVND (reference sequence). CDR3 size: 17 residues. The CDR3 region has the DNA TGTGCCAGTAGTTCCCCCGGGCTAGCGGGAGTCTCGGAGACCCAGTACTTC. This translates into CASSSPGLAGVSETQYF.

J is TRBJ1-1 and V is TRBV29-1; a weak D match, TRBD1 (6 bases). V lost 7 bases, J lost 0 bases, and 21 bases lay in between. This CDR3 has 16 residues. The V gene's germline CDR1 is SQVTM and CDR2 ANQGSEA. CDR3 residues: CSGGGRLGPMNTEAFF. The CDR3 DNA reads TGCAGCGGGGGGGGCAGGTTGGGACCGATGAACACTGAAGCTTTCTTT.

Regarding this clonotype: One end of the junction fails to match germline, which may point to a read error. The CDR3 here is CAGSPGLEVEQYF. The CDR3 bases are TGTGCCGGCAGCCCAGGACTAGAAGTTGAGCAGTACTTC. J is TRBJ2-7 and V is TRBV13; 7 bases fit TRBD2. CDR1 is PRHDT and CDR2 is FYEKMQ in the germline V gene (reference sequence). There are 13 residues in the CDR3.

The chain combines TRBV24-1 with TRBJ1-1; no definite D call. V gave up 12 bases and J gave up 0 bases, with 13 bases separating them. The length of the CDR3 is 13 residues. Per the germline V gene, CDR1 is KGHDR and CDR2 is SFDVKD. The CDR3 loop is CAPPEQMNTEAFF. The DNA of the CDR3 is TGTGCCCCTCCAGAGCAGATGAACACTGAAGCTTTCTTT.

This clonotype was recorded a few times. V and J are TRBV29-1 and TRBJ1-1; D ambiguous. Germline CDR1 reads SQVTM; CDR2 reads ANQGSEA. This CDR3 spans 13 amino acids. Trimming took off 8 bases at V and 1 base at J, with 14 bases between the two ends. CDR3 coding DNA: TGCAGCACCACCGGGAACTCGAACACTGAAGCTTTCTTT. Translation: CSTTGNSNTEAFF. The full variable domain, in which reference TRBV29-1 and TRBJ1-1 provide the parts outside the CDR3, is SAVISQKPSRDICQRGTSLTIQCQVDSQVTMMFWYRQQPGQSLTLIATANQGSEATYESGFVIDKFPISRPNLTFSTLTVSNMSPEDSSIYLCSTTGNSNTEAFFGQGTRLTVV.

This clonotype appeared once. The gene calls are TRBV3-1 and TRBJ2-6, with a tentative D call TRBD1 (6 bases). V was trimmed by 7 bases and J by 0 bases, leaving 19 bases between them. CDR3 size: 18 residues. Germline V gene data show CDR1 as LGHDT and CDR2 as YNNKEL (reference sequence). In DNA form, the CDR3 reads TGTGCCAGCATAGGGGGTCCGAGTAAGACCTCTGGGGCCAACGTCCTGACTTTC. This gives the protein CASIGGPSKTSGANVLTF.

The table lists this clonotype with a few counts. V gene TRBV12-3 or TRBV12-4 combines with J gene TRBJ2-3; 9 positions agree with TRBD1. V lost 6 bases and J lost 6; bases outside the gene matches: 7. This CDR3 has 14 amino acids. CDR3 region: CASSPTGGRDTQYF. The CDR3 coding sequence is TGTGCCAGCAGCCCAACAGGGGGCAGGGATACGCAGTATTTT.

This clonotype was seen only a few times. This chain connects TRBV7-2 to TRBJ1-4; D remains unclear. The CDR3 consists of 15 residues. V dropped 1 base and J dropped 7 bases, with 13 bases sitting between them. Germline CDR1 reads SGHTA; CDR2 reads FQGNSA. The CDR3 nucleotides are TGTGCCAGCAGCTTAGGTTGGGGTACGGGTGAAAAACTGTTTTTT. This encodes CASSLGWGTGEKLFF.

About this clonotype itself: Sequence at one end of the junction differs from germline and may be a read error. The chain carries TRBV12-3 or TRBV12-4 and TRBJ2-7; no clear D. The CDR3 runs 13 residues. CDR3 amino acids: CACSFDISYEQYF. DNA of the CDR3: TGTGCCTGCAGTTTCGACATCTCCTACGAGCAGTACTTC.

CDR3 nucleotide sequence: TGTGCCAGCAGCGACGGGACAGGGGTTATGGAGACCCAGTACTTC. Residues: CASSDGTGVMETQYF. The V gene is TRBV7-2, the J gene TRBJ2-5; 10 bases are a match to TRBD1. The CDR3 contains 15 residues. From germline, CDR1 is SGHTA and CDR2 FQGNSA. The trim removed 5 bases at V and 5 bases at J, leaving 8 bases unmatched.

This chain joins TRBV14 and TRBJ2-5, with TRBD1 as a possible D gene (7 bases). Near its end, the DNA agrees better with TRBJ2-7, so the J call may be wrong. The CDR3 spans 16 residues. From germline, CDR1 is SGHDN and CDR2 FVKESK. CDR3 sequence reads: CASSQRQGGTRNEQYF. CDR3 DNA sequence: TGTGCCAGCAGCCAGAGACAGGGAGGTACCAGGAACGAGCAGTACTTC.

The V gene is TRBV5-1, the J gene TRBJ1-1; D possibly corresponds to TRBD1 (6 bases). The CDR3 contains 16 residues. V was shortened by 4 bases and J by 1 base, with 17 bases between the two germline ends. Per germline, CDR1 SGHRS and CDR2 YFSETQ. The CDR3 region is CASSAQRTVGNTEAFF. The CDR3 coding sequence is TGCGCCAGCAGCGCACAAAGGACAGTAGGGAACACTGAAGCTTTCTTT.

The rearrangement links TRBV12-3 or TRBV12-4 to TRBJ1-1; no firm D call. Trimming cost V 6 bases and J 1 base, with 12 bases left between them. CDR3 size: 14 residues. The CDR3 DNA reads as TGTGCCAGCAGGCCTCACAGAGGGAACACTGAAGCTTTCTTT. It is translated as CASRPHRGNTEAFF.

The chain links TRBV27 to TRBJ2-4, with 8 nucleotides matching TRBD1. This CDR3 has 18 residues. Germline values: CDR1 MNHEY, CDR2 SMNVEV (reference sequence). Germline trimming cut 6 bases from V and 0 bases from J; bases unmatched to any gene: 13. This chain's CDR3 is CASRPLITGGAAKNIQYF. The DNA of the CDR3 is TGTGCCAGCAGACCCTTGATAACAGGGGGAGCAGCCAAAAACATTCAGTACTTC.

The V and J genes are TRBV20-1 and TRBJ1-5; D is ambiguous. Trimming pared 6 bases from V and 12 bases from J, leaving 15 bases between. Germline V CDR1 and CDR2: DFQATT, SNEGSKA (reference sequence). This CDR3 contains 11 residues. Written as DNA, the CDR3 is TGCAGTGCAAACAACATCTCTCTCCAGCATTTT. The encoded protein is CSANNISLQHF.

This clonotype was detected only a few times. The rearrangement uses TRBV20-1 and TRBJ2-1, with D tentatively TRBD1 or TRBD2 (6 bases each). The CDR3 spans 16 residues. CDR1 and CDR2 from the germline V gene are DFQATT and SNEGSKA (reference sequence). The V end lost 3 bases, the J end lost 5 bases, and 20 bases lay between the germline ends. CDR3 sequence reads: CSASLLQGGTNNEQFF. CDR3 bases: TGCAGTGCTAGCCTTTTACAGGGCGGGACCAACAATGAGCAGTTCTTC.

The gene calls are TRBV6-6 and TRBJ1-2; TRBD1 matches 7 bases. Germline trimming cut 2 bases from V and 3 bases from J; bases unmatched to any gene: 3. CDR1 and CDR2 (germline): MNHNY, SVGAGI (reference sequence). CDR3 length: 14 amino acids. This chain's CDR3 is CASSYEGAHYGYTF. The CDR3 coding sequence is TGTGCCAGCAGTTACGAGGGGGCCCACTATGGCTACACCTTC.

A remark on this clonotype: Its ends do not fully match the called genes, so a read error is possible. The chain employs TRBV20-1 and TRBJ2-1, with no clear D. This CDR3 contains 16 residues. Germline CDR1 and CDR2: DFQATT and SNEGSKA (reference sequence). CDR3 amino acids: CSASPRPRLSYTEQFF. CDR3 nucleotide sequence: TGCAGTGCTAGTCCCAGGCCAAGACTCTCCTACACTGAGCAGTTCTTC.

This chain links TRBV7-9 with TRBJ2-7; TRBD2 matches 9 bases. Germline trimming cut 4 bases from V and 7 bases from J; bases unmatched to any gene: 5. This CDR3 is 13 amino acids long. Germline lookup yields CDR1 SEHNR and CDR2 FQNEAQ (reference sequence). The CDR3 bases are TGTGCCAGCAGCTCGGGACTAGCAAGGGAGCAGTACTTC. Translation gives CASSSGLAREQYF.

J is TRBJ2-1 and V is TRBV7-2; D is undetermined. TRBJ2-7 explains the end of the DNA better; the J call may be wrong. The length of the CDR3 is 15 residues. In germline, CDR1 is SGHTA, CDR2 FQGNSA. CDR3 residues: CASSLVRTSNNEQYF. The CDR3 DNA is TGTGCCAGCAGCTTAGTTCGGACCTCCAACAATGAGCAGTACTTC.

This clonotype has ten or more counts. The chain carries TRBV4-1 and TRBJ2-3, with D unclear. V gave up 4 bases and J gave up 0 bases, with 8 bases separating them. The germline V gene has CDR1 MGHRA and CDR2 YSYEKL. The CDR3 runs 14 residues. For the CDR3, the DNA is TGCGCCAGCAGCCTGTCTGCTAGCACAGATACGCAGTATTTT. It yields the protein CASSLSASTDTQYF.

This clonotype came up a few times. The rearrangement links TRBV5-1 to TRBJ2-7, with 7 bases identical to TRBD2. The CDR3 has 15 amino acids. Unmatched junction bases numbered 10, after V lost 5 bases and J lost 2 bases. Germline assignment: CDR1 SGHRS and CDR2 YFSETQ. The CDR3 bases are TGCGCCAGCAGTCAAACCAGCGGGACCCCCTACGAGCAGTACTTC. Residues: CASSQTSGTPYEQYF.

This clonotype was observed a few times. The chain is built from TRBV20-1 and TRBJ2-1; D is unresolved. Trimming stripped 3 bases from V and 3 bases from J, with 12 bases between. CDR1 is DFQATT, CDR2 SNEGSKA, per germline (reference sequence). The CDR3 has 14 residues. The CDR3 region has the DNA TGCAGTGCTAGGCCTCAGACGGACTACAATGAGCAGTTCTTC. Protein: CSARPQTDYNEQFF.

This rearrangement joins TRBV10-3 to TRBJ2-7; D tentatively reads TRBD1 or TRBD2 (6 bases each). This CDR3 has 14 amino acids. Germline CDR1 reads ENHRY; CDR2 reads SYGVKD. V lost 8 bases and J lost 0, with 14 bases in between. The CDR3 region is CAIGGTQNSYEQYF. DNA for the CDR3: TGTGCCATCGGCGGGACACAAAACTCCTACGAGCAGTACTTC.

This chain connects TRBV5-1 to TRBJ1-4, with TRBD1 matching 7 bases. J lost 5 bases, V lost 4 bases, and 11 bases had no gene match. The germline CDR1 and CDR2 sequences are SGHRS and YFSETQ. This CDR3 contains 16 residues. This CDR3 reads CASSKIQGEQNEKLFF. For the CDR3, the DNA is TGCGCCAGCAGCAAAATTCAGGGGGAGCAGAATGAAAAACTGTTTTTT.

The rearrangement uses TRBV29-1 and TRBJ2-4; the match to TRBD2 covers 9 bases. The J call may not be correct, given that the DNA end is closer to TRBJ2-7. CDR1 SQVTM and CDR2 ANQGSEA come from the germline V gene. The CDR3 sequence is 14 residues long. CDR3 in amino acids: CSVPRGSGGDEQYF. CDR3 sequence (DNA): TGCAGCGTCCCACGGGGTAGCGGGGGTGACGAGCAGTACTTC.

J is TRBJ2-1 and V is TRBV7-9; D is undetermined. This CDR3 is built from 15 residues. V lost 4 bases, J lost 2 bases, and 12 bases lay in between. The germline V gene has CDR1 SEHNR and CDR2 FQNEAQ (reference sequence). The CDR3, as DNA: TGTGCCAGCAGCTGGACGAACCCAACCTACAATGAGCAGTTCTTC. Translating it yields CASSWTNPTYNEQFF.